The 28 T cell receptor beta chains listed next were all sequenced from one sample in a study of shared clonotypes between healthy human individuals. Assay: immunoSEQ multiplex PCR; the TCRdb copy retains only in-frame clones and omits some. The sample has about 2.4 million clones, over 85% seen once. Sequenced material: naive CD4+ T cells from PBMCs. Subset indicated: CD45RA+ positively selected. The origin of the receptors is a man aged 18-30 years in good health. Some clones in this sample may be carry-over from other donors' samples.

This chain uses TRBV27 with TRBJ2-1; D perhaps matches TRBD1 (8 bases). This CDR3 is 15 amino acids long. V was trimmed by 0 bases and J by 4 bases, leaving 10 bases between them. Germline V gives CDR1 MNHEY, CDR2 SMNVEV (reference sequence). The CDR3 coding sequence is TGTGCCAGCAGTTTATCACAGGGGGGGTACAATGAGCAGTTCTTC. This translates into CASSLSQGGYNEQFF.

The chain uses TRBV5-6 and TRBJ2-2; D may be TRBD1 or TRBD2 (5 bases each). Germline CDR1 SGHDT, CDR2 YYEEEE. The CDR3 spans 12 residues. Deletions cut 3 bases from V and 8 bases from J, with 8 bases between. CDR3 amino acids: CASSWGSGELFF. CDR3 in DNA: TGTGCCAGCAGCTGGGGGTCGGGGGAGCTGTTTTTT.

The J gene is TRBJ2-3, the V gene TRBV6-5; D perhaps matches TRBD2 (5 bases). V was trimmed by 5 bases and J by 6 bases, leaving 9 bases between them. Germline CDR1 MNHEY, CDR2 SVGAGI. There are 12 residues in the CDR3. The CDR3 DNA reads as TGTGCCAGCAGTCCCCAGCGGGATACGCAGTATTTT. This codes for CASSPQRDTQYF.

This chain uses TRBV6-1 with TRBJ2-2, with 7 positions matching TRBD2. This CDR3 is built from 15 residues. Germline CDR1 and CDR2: MNHNS and SASEGT. Losses at the gene ends were 11 bases for V and 0 bases for J; bases not matched to a gene: 9. The CDR3 loop is CAVSRAGANTGELFF. The DNA for the CDR3 is TGTGCCGTAAGCAGGGCGGGAGCGAACACCGGGGAGCTGTTTTTT.

V is TRBV7-9 and J is TRBJ2-2; D gene ambiguous. The germline gives CDR1 SEHNR, CDR2 FQNEAQ (reference sequence). With 5 bases removed from V and 8 bases from J, the gap between germline ends came to 6 bases. This CDR3 region has 11 residues. Written as DNA, the CDR3 is TGTGCCAGCAGCACCCCTGGGGAGCTGTTTTTT. Translating gives CASSTPGELFF.

For this clone: Other DNA variants within this sample encode the same CDR3. The V gene is TRBV5-1, the J gene TRBJ2-7; TRBD2 matches at 12 bases. Trimming cost V 2 bases and J 4 bases; bases outside gene matches: 4. From germline, CDR1 is SGHRS and CDR2 YFSETQ. CDR3 length equals 15 residues. CDR3 coding DNA: TGCGCCAGCAGCTTAGTTCTAGCGGGAGGGTACGAGCAGTACTTC. As protein: CASSLVLAGGYEQYF.

The chain has TRBV11-3 and TRBJ2-2; D is ambiguous. The CDR3 length is 15 residues. Germline V gene sequence: CDR1 SGHNT, CDR2 YENEEA. Between the trimmed V and J ends, which lost 2 bases and 3 bases, there was a span of 10 bases. This CDR3 reads CASSLNTGHTGELFF. In nucleotides, the CDR3 is TGTGCCAGCAGCTTAAACACTGGGCACACCGGGGAGCTGTTTTTT.

V is TRBV5-1 and J is TRBJ2-7; possible D gene TRBD1, 6 bases. Per the germline V gene, CDR1 is SGHRS and CDR2 is YFSETQ. Deletions cut 4 bases from V and 1 base from J, with 15 bases between. CDR3 length equals 15 residues. As DNA, the CDR3 is TGCGCCAGCAGCCTCTCCGGGACAAAGTCCTACGAGCAGTACTTC. The encoded protein is CASSLSGTKSYEQYF.

The chain joins TRBV10-3 to TRBJ2-3; 10 bases line up with TRBD2. The CDR3 sequence is 18 residues long. The germline V gene encodes CDR1 ENHRY and CDR2 SYGVKD. The trim removed 1 base at V and 3 bases at J, leaving 10 bases unmatched. The CDR3 sequence: CAISEWRASSGRTDTQYF. The CDR3 nucleotides are TGTGCCATCAGTGAGTGGAGGGCATCTAGCGGGAGAACAGATACGCAGTATTTT.

The chain carries TRBV7-9 and TRBJ2-1; 7 bases match TRBD2. The CDR3 totals 15 residues. Germline assignment: CDR1 SEHNR and CDR2 FQNEAQ (reference sequence). Trimming removed 3 bases from V and 3 bases from J; junction bases left unmatched: 5. In DNA form, the CDR3 reads TGTGCCAGCAGCTTTCAGCTAGCGGACTACAATGAGCAGTTCTTC. It yields the protein CASSFQLADYNEQFF.

This rearrangement joins TRBV27 to TRBJ2-3, with a tentative D call TRBD2 (6 bases). Per the germline V gene, CDR1 is MNHEY and CDR2 is SMNVEV (reference sequence). The V end was cut by 4 bases, the J end by 2 bases, with 16 bases between. The CDR3 length is 16 residues. In nucleotides, the CDR3 is TGTGCCAGCAGTTCGGAGGGCCGTCCCTCCACAGATACGCAGTATTTT. Translation: CASSSEGRPSTDTQYF.

This chain links TRBV4-1 with TRBJ2-2; D possibly corresponds to TRBD2 (5 bases). This CDR3 spans 16 amino acids. Germline CDR1 and CDR2: MGHRA and YSYEKL. The V gene lost 4 bases and the J gene lost 4 bases, with 16 bases spanning the gap. This CDR3 is CASSRTSTYGTGELFF. The CDR3 DNA is TGCGCCAGCAGCCGCACTAGTACCTATGGCACCGGGGAGCTGTTTTTT.

This clone was seen a few times. The chain is built from TRBV5-1 and TRBJ1-4; 9 bases map to TRBD1. The CDR3 is 14 residues long. The junction had 6 bases not matched to a gene; V was cut back by 5 bases and J by 7 bases. Germline V CDR1 and CDR2: SGHRS, YFSETQ. This chain's CDR3 is CASRTGTGSEKLFF. CDR3 DNA sequence: TGCGCCAGCAGGACCGGGACAGGGAGTGAAAAACTGTTTTTT. The complete variable domain, with remaining parts taken from reference TRBV5-1 and TRBJ1-4, reads KAGVTQTPRYLIKTRGQQVTLSCSPISGHRSVSWYQQTPGQGLQFLFEYFSETQRNKGNFPGRFSGRQFSNSRSEMNVSTLELGDSALYLCASRTGTGSEKLFFGSGTQLSVL.

V usage is TRBV7-9 and J usage is TRBJ2-7; D might be TRBD1 or TRBD2, each matching 6 bases. In germline, CDR1 is SEHNR, CDR2 FQNEAQ (reference sequence). V was pared by 0 bases and J by 0 bases, with 12 bases between. The CDR3 length is 16 residues. The CDR3 DNA reads TGTGCCAGCAGCTTAGCGGGGGGCCAGTTCTCCTACGAGCAGTACTTC. Its translation is CASSLAGGQFSYEQYF.

The J gene is TRBJ1-1, the V gene TRBV7-9; 8 bases align to TRBD1. The germline CDR1 and CDR2 sequences are SEHNR and FQNEAQ (reference sequence). V gave up 8 bases and J gave up 9 bases; unmatched junction bases: 8. The CDR3 runs 12 residues. The CDR3 nucleotides read TGTGCCAGCTCGCCACAGGGGGTTAAAGCTTTCTTT. This codes for CASSPQGVKAFF.

The J gene is TRBJ1-1, the V gene TRBV5-1, with D maybe TRBD1 (6 bases). V lost 0 bases and J lost 5, with 17 bases in between. Germline lookup yields CDR1 SGHRS and CDR2 YFSETQ. The CDR3 runs 16 residues. CDR3 sequence reads: CASSLDLQGKGTEAFF. CDR3 bases: TGCGCCAGCAGCTTGGACTTACAGGGCAAAGGTACTGAAGCTTTCTTT.

The chain carries TRBV6-6 and TRBJ2-1; tentative D call: TRBD1 (6 bases). This CDR3 is built from 16 residues. Germline assignment: CDR1 MNHNY and CDR2 SVGAGI (reference sequence). Deletions cut 2 bases from V and 3 bases from J, with 14 bases between. CDR3 DNA sequence: TGTGCCAGCAGTTACGTTACAGGGCCTAACTACAATGAGCAGTTCTTC. Its translation is CASSYVTGPNYNEQFF.

In DNA, the CDR3 is TGCGCCAGCAGCTTGGGATCAACCAACACCGGGGAGCTGTTTTTT. It specifies CASSLGSTNTGELFF. V is TRBV5-1 and J is TRBJ2-2; D is unclear. The CDR3 covers 15 residues. Germline values: CDR1 SGHRS, CDR2 YFSETQ. V lost 0 bases, J lost 2 bases, and 8 bases lay in between.

The rearrangement links TRBV11-2 to TRBJ1-1; 7 positions agree with TRBD1. V lost 4 bases and J lost 0; bases outside the gene matches: 5. The CDR3 covers 15 residues. Looked up from germline, CDR1 is SGHAT and CDR2 is FQNNGV. CDR3 loop: CASSSGQRMNTEAFF. The CDR3 bases are TGTGCCAGCAGCTCGGGACAGAGAATGAACACTGAAGCTTTCTTT.

V is TRBV7-2 and J is TRBJ2-1; D call uncertain. The CDR3 covers 14 residues. The germline CDR1 and CDR2 sequences are SGHTA and FQGNSA. V was cut by 5 bases and J by 1 base, with 9 bases left in between. CDR3 bases: TGTGCCAGCAGCATCTCCGCGTCCTACAATGAGCAGTTCTTC. Its translation: CASSISASYNEQFF. The full variable domain, completed using reference TRBV7-2 and TRBJ2-1, is GAGVSQSPSNKVTEKGKDVELRCDPISGHTALYWYRQSLGQGLEFLIYFQGNSAPDKSGLPSDRFSAERTGGSVSTLTIQRTQQEDSAVYLCASSISASYNEQFFGPGTRLTVL.

To note about this clone: In the same sample, other DNA sequences code for this CDR3. The chain carries TRBV5-1 and TRBJ2-1; 12 bases align to TRBD2. This CDR3 has 15 residues. The germline V gene has CDR1 SGHRS and CDR2 YFSETQ. The ends lost 4 bases at V and 5 bases at J; junction bases unmatched: 4. The CDR3 bases are TGCGCCAGCAGCCTCGGACTAGCGGGGCACAATGAGCAGTTCTTC. This encodes CASSLGLAGHNEQFF.

The rearrangement uses TRBV28 and TRBJ1-2; D is undetermined. This CDR3 is 12 amino acids long. Trimming left V 9 bases short and J 7 bases short, with 15 bases between. Germline V CDR1 and CDR2: MDHEN, SYDVKM. CDR3 sequence reads: CARLLPEGGYTF. In DNA form, the CDR3 reads TGTGCCAGGCTCCTCCCCGAAGGTGGCTACACCTTC.

The chain has TRBV4-2 and TRBJ2-7; tentative D call: TRBD2 (5 bases). The CDR3 runs to 16 residues. Germline CDR1 reads LGHNA; CDR2 reads YNFKEQ. The V end lost 3 bases, the J end lost 7 bases, and 22 bases lay between the germline ends. The CDR3 coding sequence is TGTGCCAGCAGCCAGACATCGGGGTCGTCATTGGAAGAGCAGTACTTC. Translated, it gives CASSQTSGSSLEEQYF.

This clone has just a few counts. The J gene is TRBJ1-1, the V gene TRBV10-3, with D possibly TRBD1 on 6 matching bases. V was clipped by 3 bases and J by 8 bases, with 16 bases between them. The CDR3 has 14 residues. CDR1 is ENHRY, CDR2 SYGVKD, per germline. Here the CDR3 reads CAISDRFQGREAFF. CDR3 nucleotides: TGTGCCATCAGTGATCGGTTCCAGGGGAGAGAAGCTTTCTTT.

The chain uses TRBV5-4 and TRBJ2-3; D unclear. The CDR3 runs to 15 residues. Germline assignment: CDR1 SGHNT and CDR2 YYREEE (reference sequence). Trimming removed 3 bases from V and 2 bases from J, with 13 bases in between. CDR3 coding DNA: TGTGCCAGCAGCTCCTCCCGGTCGTACACAGATACGCAGTATTTT. As protein: CASSSSRSYTDTQYF.

As concerns this clone: Other nucleotide sequences from this sample produce the same CDR3. The chain is built from TRBV6-5 and TRBJ2-7, with 10 bases that match TRBD2. J was trimmed by 2 bases and V by 6 bases; bases with no gene match: 7. The CDR3 consists of 15 residues. CDR1 and CDR2 from the germline V gene are MNHEY and SVGAGI. The CDR3 nucleotides are TGTGCCAGCAGCCCCAGAGCGGGAGGGCCCTACGAGCAGTACTTC. It specifies CASSPRAGGPYEQYF.

This chain links TRBV11-2 with TRBJ2-2; a weak D match, TRBD1 (5 bases). The germline V gene encodes CDR1 SGHAT and CDR2 FQNNGV. The CDR3 has 16 amino acids. The V gene lost 2 bases and the J gene lost 0 bases, with 10 bases spanning the gap. CDR3 sequence: CASSLQGGANTGELFF. CDR3 DNA: TGTGCCAGCAGCTTACAGGGCGGTGCGAACACCGGGGAGCTGTTTTTT.

V usage is TRBV7-6 and J usage is TRBJ2-2; 7 nucleotides line up with TRBD1. This CDR3 has 16 amino acids. Germline values: CDR1 SGHVS, CDR2 FNYEAQ. The junction had 11 bases not matched to a gene; V was cut back by 5 bases and J by 5 bases. CDR3 nucleotides: TGTGCCAGCAGCCGGCAAGGGGGCCTAAATACCGGGGAGCTGTTTTTT. Its protein product is CASSRQGGLNTGELFF.